Listed below are T cell receptor beta chains from one sample, sequenced in a study of cytomegalovirus exposure and HLA in healthy donors. TCRdb keeps only in-frame clones here, not all; method: immunoSEQ multiplex PCR. The data hold 85,000 to 120,000 clones, with 83% observed a single time. Material: PBMCs. The source is a man aged 35 to 55 in good health and CMV-seronegative. The CDR3 runs from the conserved cysteine through the conserved F or W. Each record gives: CDR3 DNA, CDR3 protein, V gene, D gene, clone size, J gene. The D gene is left open where the match is weak. Only some rows state a clone size, as once, few, many or a class for expanded clones.

cdr3_nt: TGTGCCAGCAGTTTAACAGGGGCGTTCTATGGCTACACCTTC
cdr3_aa: CASSLTGAFYGYTF
v_call: TRBV27
d_call: TRBD1
clone_size: -
j_call: TRBJ1-2

cdr3_nt: TGTGCCAGCAGTACCCAGACTTGGAGTTCACCCCTCCACTTT
cdr3_aa: CASSTQTWSSPLHF
v_call: TRBV2
d_call: -
clone_size: -
j_call: TRBJ1-6

cdr3_nt: TGTGCCTGGAGTGATGTGCGGGGGGCCCCAGATACGCAGTATTTT
cdr3_aa: CAWSDVRGAPDTQYF
v_call: TRBV30
d_call: TRBD2
clone_size: -
j_call: TRBJ2-3

cdr3_nt: TGTGCCAGCAGCTTACGGGGGGGCGGGGCCAACGTCCTGACTTTC
cdr3_aa: CASSLRGGGANVLTF
v_call: TRBV7-2
d_call: TRBD2
clone_size: -
j_call: TRBJ2-6

cdr3_nt: TGCGCCAGCAGCCAGGCCGTCGGGGGGGCCGGGGATGAGCAGTTCTTC
cdr3_aa: CASSQAVGGAGDEQFF
v_call: TRBV4-3
d_call: TRBD2
clone_size: -
j_call: TRBJ2-1

cdr3_nt: TGTGCCAGTAGCACCCAGGGGGCAATAGGGGCTAGCAATCAGCCCCAGCATTTT
cdr3_aa: CASSTQGAIGASNQPQHF
v_call: TRBV19
d_call: TRBD1
clone_size: once
j_call: TRBJ1-5

cdr3_nt: TGCAGCGTCGAGACAGGGCTTAGGGAGACCCAGTACTTC
cdr3_aa: CSVETGLRETQYF
v_call: TRBV29-1
d_call: TRBD1
clone_size: -
j_call: TRBJ2-5

cdr3_nt: TGCAGCGTTGCCCCGAGCCAATACGAGCAGTACTTC
cdr3_aa: CSVAPSQYEQYF
v_call: TRBV29-1
d_call: -
clone_size: -
j_call: TRBJ2-7

cdr3_nt: TGTGCCAGCTCACCAATCCCAGGGAACACTGAAGCTTTCTTT
cdr3_aa: CASSPIPGNTEAFF
v_call: TRBV18
d_call: -
clone_size: once
j_call: TRBJ1-1

cdr3_nt: TGTGCCAGCAGCTTAACTAGCGGGGGGGTCAGAGAGCAGTTCTTC
cdr3_aa: CASSLTSGGVREQFF
v_call: TRBV7-3
d_call: TRBD2
clone_size: -
j_call: TRBJ2-1

cdr3_nt: TGTGCCAGCAGCCAAGATAGCGGGGGGGCCCGGTGGAACATTCAGTACTTC
cdr3_aa: CASSQDSGGARWNIQYF
v_call: TRBV4-2
d_call: TRBD2
clone_size: -
j_call: TRBJ2-4

cdr3_nt: TGCGCCAGCAGCTTGGGACAGCCGAACACTGAAGCTTTCTTT
cdr3_aa: CASSLGQPNTEAFF
v_call: TRBV5-1
d_call: -
clone_size: -
j_call: TRBJ1-1

cdr3_nt: TGCAGCGTTGAAATTAGCCCCTACACTGAAGCTTTCTTT
cdr3_aa: CSVEISPYTEAFF
v_call: TRBV29-1
d_call: -
clone_size: -
j_call: TRBJ1-1

cdr3_nt: TGTGCCAGCAGCTTAGGTACAGGGGGCCTCTATGGCTACACCTTC
cdr3_aa: CASSLGTGGLYGYTF
v_call: TRBV13
d_call: TRBD1
clone_size: -
j_call: TRBJ1-2

cdr3_nt: TGTGCCAGCAGCCAAATCGGCCGTCAGGTGCGTGGCTACACCTTC
cdr3_aa: CASSQIGRQVRGYTF
v_call: TRBV14
d_call: -
clone_size: once
j_call: TRBJ1-2

cdr3_nt: TGTGCCAGCAGCTTAGTAGCGGGAAACTATGGCTACACCTTC
cdr3_aa: CASSLVAGNYGYTF
v_call: TRBV7-2
d_call: -
clone_size: few
j_call: TRBJ1-2

cdr3_nt: TGCGCCAGCAGCCGAGGACAGGGTCAGGACACTGAAGCTTTCTTT
cdr3_aa: CASSRGQGQDTEAFF
v_call: TRBV4-1
d_call: TRBD1
clone_size: once
j_call: TRBJ1-1

cdr3_nt: TGTGCCAGCAGCTTAGAAGCGGGGGCCGGGGAGCTGTTTTTT
cdr3_aa: CASSLEAGAGELFF
v_call: TRBV11-2
d_call: TRBD2
clone_size: -
j_call: TRBJ2-2

cdr3_nt: TGCGCCAGCAGCTTGGCCGGGGGTGAAAAACTGTTTTTT
cdr3_aa: CASSLAGGEKLFF
v_call: TRBV5-1
d_call: -
clone_size: -
j_call: TRBJ1-4

cdr3_nt: TGTGCCAGCAGCTTAGGACAGGGCTCCAACTATGGCTACACCTTC
cdr3_aa: CASSLGQGSNYGYTF
v_call: TRBV7-2
d_call: TRBD1
clone_size: -
j_call: TRBJ1-2

cdr3_nt: TGTGCCAGCTCACCGGCGTCGGCGGGCTCTGGAAACACCATATATTTT
cdr3_aa: CASSPASAGSGNTIYF
v_call: TRBV18
d_call: -
clone_size: -
j_call: TRBJ1-3

cdr3_nt: TGTGCCAGCAGTGGACTAGCGGGGGGGATCACCGGGGAGCTGTTTTTT
cdr3_aa: CASSGLAGGITGELFF
v_call: TRBV2
d_call: TRBD2
clone_size: -
j_call: TRBJ2-2

cdr3_nt: TGCGCCAGCAGCCAAAGGAGTGACGCTAGTTCACCCCTCCACTTT
cdr3_aa: CASSQRSDASSPLHF
v_call: TRBV4-3
d_call: -
clone_size: few
j_call: TRBJ1-6

cdr3_nt: TGCGCCAGCAGCTTAGGGACAGCAAATCAGCCCCAGCATTTT
cdr3_aa: CASSLGTANQPQHF
v_call: TRBV5-1
d_call: TRBD1
clone_size: -
j_call: TRBJ1-5